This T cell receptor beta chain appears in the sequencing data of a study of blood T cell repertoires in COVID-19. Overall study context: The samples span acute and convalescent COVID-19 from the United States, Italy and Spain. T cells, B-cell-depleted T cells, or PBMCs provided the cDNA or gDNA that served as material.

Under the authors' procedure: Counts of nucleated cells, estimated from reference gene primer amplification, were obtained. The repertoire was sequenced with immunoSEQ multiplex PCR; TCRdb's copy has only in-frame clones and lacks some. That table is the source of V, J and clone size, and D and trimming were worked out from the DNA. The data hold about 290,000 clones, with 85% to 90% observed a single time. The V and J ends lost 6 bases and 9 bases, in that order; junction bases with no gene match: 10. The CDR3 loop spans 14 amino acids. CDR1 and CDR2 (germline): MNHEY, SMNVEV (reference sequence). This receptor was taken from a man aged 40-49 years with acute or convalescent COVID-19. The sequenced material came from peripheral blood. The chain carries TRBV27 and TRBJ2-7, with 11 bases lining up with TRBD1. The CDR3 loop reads CASSSSGQGGGQYF. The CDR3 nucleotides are TGTGCCAGCAGCTCCTCGGGACAGGGGGGCGGGCAGTACTTC.